Listed here is a single T cell receptor (beta chain). No cognate antigen has been identified for it. Per-base qualities were not stored, and no clone one base away is much larger. This entry comes from a study of cytomegalovirus exposure and HLA in healthy donors (dated by TCRdb to the late 2010s). In terms of the full investigation: An earlier analysis of under 600 of the donors reported about 250 Gb of sequence data and some 100 million unique TCR beta sequences from about 180 million T cells. An early release that covered fewer than 800 HLA-typed donors contained around 300 gigabases of sequencing data and 75 million to 100 million unique TCR sequences. To predict cytomegalovirus infection status, the study brought together high-throughput TCR immunosequencing, statistical association of individual TCRs with disease status, and machine learning. Donor age, sex, ethnicity and CMV serostatus were collected together with the repertoire data. Typing coverage varied by locus: roughly 629-630 donors for A, B, C, DRB1 and DQB1; approximately 500 for DQA1; around 570 for DPA1; more than 450 for DPB1. HLA typing included class I and class II loci at four-digit resolution. An earlier analysis of 587 of the donors applied high-throughput TCR beta sequencing to assess whether each TCR beta V gene segment acted as functional or pseudogenic. On average, around 240,000 unique TCR beta nucleotide sequences were sequenced per donor among more than 350 genotyped donors of the cohort, with roughly a sixth of those sequences being non-productive. Among the roughly 370 genotyped donors, around 79% belonged to the genetic ancestry cluster associated with self-reported Caucasian donors. Using immunosequencing, the study profiled T cell repertoires from 666 subjects and related those repertoires to cytomegalovirus serostatus. A later genetic analysis took genome-wide SNP genotypes for about three fifths of the 666 donors and used that subset as a discovery cohort. Along with the roughly 700-subject first cohort, a separate validation cohort of around 120 different subjects was used. Every discovery cohort repertoire had been produced on one sequencing platform. The aim of the study was to test whether cataloging public T cell receptors could identify signatures of past pathogen exposure. The later analysis used no new phenotypic data to find candidate immune exposures, relying instead on TCR beta sequences and their occurrence across donors. Roughly five DR-DQ haplotypes were handled as single units for association and clustering, since linkage in the cohort was strong. In a later analysis, previously published TCR beta repertoires from 666 donors were re-analyzed and high-resolution HLA genotyping was added so that TCR occurrence patterns could be studied.

The cohort comprised several hundred healthy bone marrow donors. At the time of sampling, all cohort members were nominally healthy, though unrecorded immune exposures were likely present. The donor was CMV seropositive and belonged to the group of 250 to 300 seropositive cohort members. A peripheral blood sample was provided by each donor, and peripheral blood mononuclear cells were used for TCR beta sequencing. The Qiagen DNeasy Blood Extraction Kit was used to extract genomic DNA from the blood cell samples. The library was built by means of the immunoSEQ multiplex PCR assay. The multiplex PCR relied on a mix of 60 forward primers for TCR Vbeta segments and 13 reverse primers for TCR Jbeta segments. A multiplex PCR assay on genomic DNA amplified the CDR3 region of rearranged TCR beta genes. On the Illumina HiSeq System, the amplified TCR beta libraries were sequenced as 87-base-pair reads. As for how the authors treated the data: Across the 600 to 700 repertoires, a later analysis counted about 81 million unique TCR beta chains, around 10 million of which were shared by at least two donors. Raw reads were error-corrected and collapsed into unique sequences by a nearest-neighbor algorithm in which closely related sequences were merged to remove PCR and sequencing errors. Alignment of CDR3 sequences to IMGT reference sequences was used to assign V, D and J gene segments. For a sequence to be retained, at least a six-nucleotide match to both a V gene segment and a J gene segment was required. A rearrangement counted as productive if the CDR3 had no stop codons and remained in frame with V and J, and every other rearrangement counted as non-productive. CDR3 was defined by IMGT convention, running from the second conserved V-encoded cysteine to the conserved J-encoded phenylalanine. Sequences without an unambiguous match to a single V gene segment were excluded from the earlier analysis of about 600 of the donors. An earlier analysis of around 600 of the donors classified V segments as functional when productive rearrangements were above 56.7% and as segregating when the standard deviation between donors was above 5%. To diagnose cytomegalovirus status from the catalog of TCR beta chain sequences, a statistical classification framework was built. A later analysis assigned V and J genes by comparing TCR nucleotide sequences with IMGT/GENE-DB human TR gene sequences. A later analysis assigned CDR3 sequences and most-parsimonious VDJ recombination scenarios with the TCRdist pipeline. In a later analysis, each TCR beta chain was defined by its CDR3 amino acid sequence together with its V-gene family, and reads without a unique V-gene family were excluded. As a way to deal with suspected cross-contamination and a sequencing artifact, a later analysis dropped roughly 620 nucleotide sequences that were highly shared and had low generation probability. A later analysis calculated a clonal expansion index for each public chain from normalized within-repertoire ranks of inferred template counts. In a later analysis, generation probabilities were computed with a VDJ recombination model fitted to out-of-frame rearrangements, and the resulting probabilities were checked against IGoR. Hypergeometric tests were used in a later analysis to score TCR-TCR, TCR-HLA and TCR-CMV co-occurrence, with a repertoire-size bias correction applied to the TCR pairs. To estimate false discovery rates, a later analysis permuted the HLA or CMV assignments 20 times. A later analysis grouped co-occurring TCRs with DBSCAN, adding TCRdist sequence similarity when clustering within HLA-allele-positive subsets. Co-occurrence clustering excluded repertoires with fewer than 30,000 or more than 120,000 public chains, plus five with anomalous nucleotide sharing. TCRdb took this table from immuneACCESS and kept in-frame rearrangements with V and J called. Such tables lack part of the clones; where checked against another copy, unresolved V genes explain under half of the gap, and the rest is unexplained. That table furnishes V, J and clone size, whereas the DNA furnished D and trimming. This sample gives 170,000 or so clones in total; over 70% of them show up just once. The ten largest clones add up to 3.1% of the sample.

Overall results and qualifications from the work: Assigning TCR associations to individual alleles was difficult when HLA alleles, especially DR and DQ, strongly co-occurred. A cluster of highly shared sequence variants was judged likely to represent a technical artifact of the sequencing pipeline. A further reported finding was that TCR beta sequences accurately predicted the HLA-A and HLA-B alleles for most subjects in the first cohort. A total of 150 to 200 TCR beta chains were listed by the study as associated with cytomegalovirus. According to the authors, the approach could potentially be generalized to other disease states and immunological phenotypes. In this cohort, only TCR beta chains were sequenced, and detectable features were limited by the absence of alpha or paired-chain data. CMV serostatus was the only immune exposure information available for the cohort. An association between a missense DCLRE1C variant and V-gene and J-gene trimming of TCR beta chains was found in a later genetic analysis and replicated in an independent cohort. While some public TCRs were present in many individuals, most TCR sequences turned up only very rarely across donors. In an earlier analysis of fewer than 750 of the donors, most TCR beta V segments were observed in productive rearrangements about 90% or about 30% of the time, broadly matching IMGT annotations. Presence/absence analyses assumed roughly uniform sequencing depth across donors, an assumption that may not hold. Because some donors lacked HLA typing at each locus, the association tests relied only on the typed subset. A few of the identified cytomegalovirus-associated TCR beta chains were confirmed in vitro to be specific for cytomegalovirus antigens. Compared with equally common non-associated chains, HLA-associated TCR beta chains in a later analysis were more clonally expanded and had lower generation probabilities. In a later analysis, TCR association rates were found to vary across HLA loci, with the most associated TCRs seen for DRB1 alleles and the fewest for HLA-C alleles. The classifier was reported to diagnose cytomegalovirus status with high specificity and sensitivity in both the original and validation cohorts. According to a later genetic analysis, donors in an Asian-associated ancestry cluster had fewer N-insertions in productive TCRs than the roughly 670-donor mean. Linkage disequilibrium might explain the correlated functional status among segregating V segments, but an unknown experimental factor could not be excluded. Most CMV-associated TCR beta chains appeared to be HLA-restricted in a later analysis, and the HLA associations seemed to be driven largely by CMV exposure. Because counts were too low, 15 to 20 rarely observed V segments, including chromosome 9 orphons, were left out of the earlier analysis of a few hundred of the donors. A later analysis associated 15,000 to 20,000 TCR beta sequences with specific HLA alleles at a false discovery rate of 0.05. Several of the top co-occurrence clusters appeared to be linked to parvovirus B19, influenza, CMV and Epstein-Barr virus, according to a later analysis. Some IMGT-functional V segments, including TRBV6-2 and TRBV6-3, could not be told apart with the 87-base-pair reads, so those segments were excluded.

Measured from the cysteine to the phenylalanine, the CDR3 is 15 residues long. Of the read, only the CDR3 DNA is kept; its 45 bases are in frame from base 1. CDR1 GTSNPN and CDR2 SVGIG are derived from the germline V gene (reference sequence). V has 0 bases trimmed and J has 3 bases trimmed; junction bases matching no gene number 5. The chain uses TRBV30 and TRBJ2-7; a stretch of 10 junction bases matches TRBD2. Sequencing was performed on PBMCs. This receptor was identified in a woman in her forties or fifties in good health and CMV-seropositive. The DNA is TGTGCCTGGAGTGTCAGCGGGAGGGAGAACTACGAGCAGTACTTC. Translation gives CAWSVSGRENYEQYF.